This paragraph covers one T cell receptor (beta chain) sequence. This entry is derived from a study of blood T cell repertoires in COVID-19. As for the study in general: Nucleic acid was either cDNA or gDNA, and it came from T cells, B-cell-depleted T cells, or PBMCs.

From germline, CDR1 is KGHSH and CDR2 LQKENI. Trimming removed 3 bases from V and 6 bases from J, with 11 bases in between. The CDR3 is made up of 13 amino acids. The assay was immunoSEQ multiplex PCR, and TCRdb's table has in-frame clones only and misses some. The sample comprises a few hundred thousand clones, around nine tenths of which are singletons, and 9.5% to 13% rests with the top ten. This receptor was obtained from an older woman with COVID-19, enrolled during active disease. The V and J genes are TRBV18 and TRBJ1-1, with D hard to call. Source material: peripheral blood. CDR3 DNA: TGTGCCAGCTCACCTAAGAGGATGTCTGAAGCTTTCTTT. Protein sequence: CASSPKRMSEAFF.